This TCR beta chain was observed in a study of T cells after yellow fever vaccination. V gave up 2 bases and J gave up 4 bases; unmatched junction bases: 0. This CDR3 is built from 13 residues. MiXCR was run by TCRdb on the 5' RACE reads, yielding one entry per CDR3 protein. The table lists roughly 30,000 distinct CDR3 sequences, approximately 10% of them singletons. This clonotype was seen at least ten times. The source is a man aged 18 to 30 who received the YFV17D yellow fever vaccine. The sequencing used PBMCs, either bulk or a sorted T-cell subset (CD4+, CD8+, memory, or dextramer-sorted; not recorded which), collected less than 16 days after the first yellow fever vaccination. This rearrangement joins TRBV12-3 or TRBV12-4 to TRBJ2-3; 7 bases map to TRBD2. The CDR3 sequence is CASSLRGADTQYF. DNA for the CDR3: TGTGCCAGCAGTTTACGGGGGGCAGATACGCAGTATTTT.